This TCR beta chain is from a study of blood T cell repertoires in COVID-19. Study-level information: The origin of the acute and convalescent COVID-19 samples was the United States, Italy and Spain. Sample material is recorded as cDNA or gDNA derived from T cells, B-cell-depleted T cells, or PBMCs.

This CDR3 region has 16 residues. Germline loops: CDR1 GTSNPN, CDR2 SVGIG (reference sequence). Trimming cost V 1 base and J 5 bases; bases outside gene matches: 5. Under the authors' procedure: Reference gene primer amplification gave nucleated cell count estimates. TCRdb's copy holds only in-frame clones and misses some; the assay was immunoSEQ multiplex PCR. The V and J calls and clone size come from that table; D and trimming were worked out from the DNA. The data hold roughly 350,000 clones, with under 95% observed a single time. This sequence joins TRBV30 and TRBJ2-2, with 12 bases fitting TRBD2. This sequence originates from a woman between 18 and 29 years old who had recovered from COVID-19. Sequencing input: peripheral blood. The DNA for the CDR3 is TGTGCCTGGAGTGGGGGGACTAGCGGGTATACCGGGGAGCTGTTTTTT. Its translation: CAWSGGTSGYTGELFF.